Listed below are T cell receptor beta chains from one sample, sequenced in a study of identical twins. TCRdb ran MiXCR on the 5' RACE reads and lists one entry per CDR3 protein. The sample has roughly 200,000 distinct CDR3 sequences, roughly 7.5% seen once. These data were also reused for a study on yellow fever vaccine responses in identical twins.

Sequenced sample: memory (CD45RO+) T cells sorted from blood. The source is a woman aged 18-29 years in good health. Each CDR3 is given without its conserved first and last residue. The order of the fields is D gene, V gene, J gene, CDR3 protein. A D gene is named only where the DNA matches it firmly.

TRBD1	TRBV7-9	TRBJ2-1	ASSPGQPFNEQF
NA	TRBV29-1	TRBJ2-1	SVDLGEQF
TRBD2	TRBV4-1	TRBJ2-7	ASSQVPGTSGTYESY
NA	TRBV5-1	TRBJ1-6	ASSPGKNSPLH
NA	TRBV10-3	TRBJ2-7	AISDQGSVQY
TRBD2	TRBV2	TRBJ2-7	ASSPPYGGGVDEQY
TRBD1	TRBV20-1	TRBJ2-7	SFTRGTGVYEQY
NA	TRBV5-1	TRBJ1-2	ASSLVAGGYGYT
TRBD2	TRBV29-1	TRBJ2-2	SGGGLAGDRTGELF
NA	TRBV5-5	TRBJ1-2	ASSRDPTLNYGYT
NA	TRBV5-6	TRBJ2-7	ASSFGGVEQY
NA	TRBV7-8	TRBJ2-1	ASTESGTIYNEQF
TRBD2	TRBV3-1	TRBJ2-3	ASSQVPAGGRADTQY
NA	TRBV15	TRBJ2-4	ATSRDPRGDIQY
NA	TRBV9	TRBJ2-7	ASSANYEQY
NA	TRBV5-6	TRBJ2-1	ARGPRVGRGDHEQF
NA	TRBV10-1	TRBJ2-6	ASSDFGSTGANVLT
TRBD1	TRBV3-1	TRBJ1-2	ASSQTHTGETYGYT
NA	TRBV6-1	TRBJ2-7	ASSNTLSSYEQY
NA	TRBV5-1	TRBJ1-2	ASSFDGHGYT
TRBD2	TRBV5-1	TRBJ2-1	ASSPLLGAGGPDEQF
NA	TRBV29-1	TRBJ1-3	SVTLSGNTIY
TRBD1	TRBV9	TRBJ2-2	ASSEGTGMKNTGELF
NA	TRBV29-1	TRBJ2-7	SVEGGEGKSSYEQY
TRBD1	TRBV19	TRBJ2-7	ASTGTGGFYEQY
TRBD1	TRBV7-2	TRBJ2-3	ASSLGQGSSTDTQY
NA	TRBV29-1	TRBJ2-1	SVLRLSYNEQF
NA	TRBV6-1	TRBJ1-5	ASTGESSNQPQH
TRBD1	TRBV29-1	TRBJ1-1	SVSRTGPAF
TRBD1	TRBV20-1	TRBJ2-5	SANRGEETQY
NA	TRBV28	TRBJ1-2	ASSSGGVMYGNYGYT
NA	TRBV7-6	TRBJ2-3	ASSFDSLTDTQY
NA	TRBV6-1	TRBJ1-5	ASSEFRLSNQPQH
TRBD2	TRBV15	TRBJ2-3	ATSPSGGAADTQY
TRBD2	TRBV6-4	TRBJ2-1	ASSLLAGGNNEQF